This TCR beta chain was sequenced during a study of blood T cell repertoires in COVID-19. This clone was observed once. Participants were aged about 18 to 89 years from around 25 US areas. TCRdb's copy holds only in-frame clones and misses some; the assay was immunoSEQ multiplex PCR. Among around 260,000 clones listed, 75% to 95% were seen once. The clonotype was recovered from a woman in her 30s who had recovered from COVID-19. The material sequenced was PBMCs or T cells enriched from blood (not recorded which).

Here the CDR3 DNA reads TGCGCCAGCAGCACGGACAGGTCGAATTCACCCCTCCACTTT. It translates to CASSTDRSNSPLHF. The chain recombines TRBV5-1 with TRBJ1-6, with 7 bases matching TRBD1. V shed 4 bases and J 7 bases; nucleotides not matched to a gene: 5. The CDR3 runs 14 residues. From germline, CDR1 is SGHRS and CDR2 YFSETQ.